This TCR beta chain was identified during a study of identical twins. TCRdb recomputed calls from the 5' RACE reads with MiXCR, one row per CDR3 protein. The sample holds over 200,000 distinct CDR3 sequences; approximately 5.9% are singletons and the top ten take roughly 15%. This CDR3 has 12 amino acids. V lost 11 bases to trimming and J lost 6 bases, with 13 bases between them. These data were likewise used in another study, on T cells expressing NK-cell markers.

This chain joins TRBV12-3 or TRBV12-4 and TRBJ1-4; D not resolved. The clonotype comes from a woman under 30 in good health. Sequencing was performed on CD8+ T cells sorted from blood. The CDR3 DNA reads TGTGCCTCGGGTGCTATAGATGAAAAACTGTTTTTT. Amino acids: CASGAIDEKLFF.